This entry lists 13 T cell receptor beta chains sequenced from one sample in a study of T cell responses to AZD1222 COVID-19 vaccine. Some clones are missing from TCRdb's copy, which holds only in-frame ones; the method was immunoSEQ multiplex PCR. In the table there are roughly 180,000 clones, around 92% of which are singletons. This sample comprised peripheral blood, obtained on day 0 of AZD1222 vaccination. These receptors came from an adult in good health.

This rearrangement joins TRBV10-3 to TRBJ2-4; no clear D gene. Germline V lookup: CDR1 ENHRY, CDR2 SYGVKD. This CDR3 is built from 13 residues. V lost 2 bases and J 8 bases, leaving 10 bases between the germline ends. The CDR3 here is CAISEQVTDIQYF. For the CDR3, the DNA is TGTGCCATCAGTGAGCAGGTAACGGACATTCAGTACTTC.

The chain combines TRBV5-1 with TRBJ1-1; D uncertain. The CDR3 covers 14 residues. Trimming stripped 7 bases from V and 2 bases from J, with 15 bases between. Looked up from germline, CDR1 is SGHRS and CDR2 is YFSETQ. CDR3 DNA sequence: TGCGCCAGCGTCGACCGTCCGACAAACACTGAAGCTTTCTTT. Translation gives CASVDRPTNTEAFF.

The V call is TRBV7-2, the J call TRBJ1-5; D is possibly TRBD1 (6 bases). The CDR3 consists of 14 residues. V was clipped by 4 bases and J by 6 bases, with 13 bases between them. CDR1 is SGHTA, CDR2 FQGNSA, per germline. The CDR3 spells CASSSVQGSQPQHF. The CDR3 coding sequence is TGTGCCAGCAGCTCAGTACAGGGATCTCAGCCCCAGCATTTT. The variable domain in full, completed from reference TRBV7-2 and TRBJ1-5, reads GAGVSQSPSNKVTEKGKDVELRCDPISGHTALYWYRQSLGQGLEFLIYFQGNSAPDKSGLPSDRFSAERTGGSVSTLTIQRTQQEDSAVYLCASSSVQGSQPQHFGDGTRLSIL.

The chain uses TRBV5-1 and TRBJ2-7; TRBD1 or TRBD2 may be the D gene (7 bases each). This CDR3 region has 17 residues. The ends were cut back, 0 bases at V and 2 bases at J, with 18 bases in the middle. Germline V gene sequence: CDR1 SGHRS, CDR2 YFSETQ. The CDR3 region is CASSLVRQGGFTYEQYF. CDR3 nucleotide sequence: TGCGCCAGCAGCTTGGTCCGACAGGGAGGGTTTACCTACGAGCAGTACTTC.

In nucleotides, the CDR3 is TGCGCCAGCAGCCAAGATTTAATGAGGCAGGGGAACACTGAAGCTTTCTTT. It encodes CASSQDLMRQGNTEAFF. The chain carries TRBV4-1 and TRBJ1-1; D is perhaps TRBD1 (5 bases). The CDR3 runs 17 residues. Trimming took off 0 bases at V and 1 base at J, with 15 bases between the two ends. Per germline, CDR1 MGHRA and CDR2 YSYEKL.

This chain uses TRBV19 with TRBJ2-3, with a tentative D call TRBD2 (5 bases). The CDR3 has 13 residues. Germline lookup yields CDR1 LNHDA and CDR2 SQIVND (reference sequence). Trimming removed 5 bases at V and 4 bases at J, with 10 bases between. The CDR3 DNA reads as TGTGCCAGTAGTCACGGGATTGCAGATACGCAGTATTTT. This codes for CASSHGIADTQYF.

As concerns this clone: At one of its ends the junction is not consistent with the germline gene, which may arise from a read error. This sequence joins TRBV19 and TRBJ2-7; TRBD1 agrees at 9 bases. This CDR3 region has 14 residues. Looked up from germline, CDR1 is LNHDA and CDR2 is SQIVND (reference sequence). In DNA, the CDR3 is TGTGCCAGTTCCTTAACAGGGGGCTCCCACGAGCAGTACTTC. Translated, it gives CASSLTGGSHEQYF.

The count of this clone is one. One end of the junction fails to match germline, which may point to a read error. The chain has TRBV6-5 and TRBJ1-3; 8 bases are shared with TRBD1. Germline lookup yields CDR1 MNHEY and CDR2 SVGAGI. The length of the CDR3 is 15 residues. In DNA form, the CDR3 reads TGTGCCAGCAGACCGGACAGGGTCTCAGGAAATACCATATATTTT. This gives the protein CASRPDRVSGNTIYF.

The V gene is TRBV5-5, the J gene TRBJ2-7, with 7 positions matching TRBD2. V lost 4 bases to trimming and J lost 7 bases; unmatched junction nucleotides: 8. The CDR3 is made up of 13 amino acids. Germline V gene data show CDR1 as SGHKS and CDR2 as YYEKEE (reference sequence). Written as DNA, the CDR3 is TGTGCCAGCAGCCCGTGGACTAGTGATGAGCAGTACTTC. Its protein product is CASSPWTSDEQYF.

This chain joins TRBV13 and TRBJ2-7; TRBD2 is a possible D gene (6 bases). V dropped 2 bases and J dropped 3 bases, with 14 bases sitting between them. This CDR3 is built from 15 residues. Germline loops: CDR1 PRHDT, CDR2 FYEKMQ (reference sequence). CDR3 region: CASSLSFGSGYEQYF. CDR3 nucleotide sequence: TGTGCCAGCAGCTTAAGTTTCGGGAGCGGCTACGAGCAGTACTTC.

The J gene is TRBJ2-7, the V gene TRBV18, with 16 bases aligning to TRBD2. The CDR3 totals 21 residues. Germline V lookup: CDR1 KGHSH, CDR2 LQKENI. The junction had 17 bases not matched to a gene; V was cut back by 3 bases and J by 3 bases. The CDR3 nucleotides read TGTGCCAGCTCACCGTTCAGGTTGGGGACTAGCGGGAGGGCAAACTTCTACGAGCAGTACTTC. This sequence encodes CASSPFRLGTSGRANFYEQYF.

This chain joins TRBV18 and TRBJ2-7; D is tentatively TRBD1 or TRBD2 (6 bases each). The CDR3 spans 16 residues. Trimming cost V 2 bases and J 2 bases, with 16 bases left between them. Germline V lookup: CDR1 KGHSH, CDR2 LQKENI. The CDR3, as DNA: TGTGCCAGCTCACCAAGTAGGGGGGTTTATACCTACGAGCAGTACTTC. Translation gives CASSPSRGVYTYEQYF.

J is TRBJ1-4 and V is TRBV10-1; D remains ambiguous. The V gene lost 7 bases and the J gene lost 4 bases, with 4 bases spanning the gap. The germline V gene encodes CDR1 WNHNN and CDR2 SYGVQD (reference sequence). The CDR3 extends over 11 amino acids. CDR3 protein: CASKGNEKLFF. For the CDR3, the DNA is TGCGCCAGCAAGGGTAATGAAAAACTGTTTTTT.